These 30 T cell receptor beta chains were sequenced from one sample in a study of T cell responses to AZD1222 COVID-19 vaccine. Sequenced by immunoSEQ multiplex PCR; TCRdb stores in-frame clones only, minus some. The table records about 200,000 clones, about 95% of them present only once. Specimen: peripheral blood, collected 28 days after the second dose of the MenACWY control vaccine. The receptors shown here come from an adult who received the MenACWY meningococcal vaccine as a control.

The chain has TRBV2 and TRBJ2-1; no reliable D call. The CDR3 extends over 12 amino acids. With 4 bases removed from V and 6 bases from J, the gap between germline ends came to 7 bases. CDR1 and CDR2 from the germline V gene are SNHLY and FYNNEI. The CDR3 reads CASSADLNEQFF. CDR3 coding DNA: TGTGCCAGCAGTGCAGACCTCAATGAGCAGTTCTTC.

The chain uses TRBV5-8 and TRBJ1-2, with D possibly matching TRBD1 (5 bases). This CDR3 is built from 14 residues. The germline V gene encodes CDR1 SGHTS and CDR2 YDEGEE. The germline V and J ends were trimmed by 1 base and 4 bases, with 11 bases remaining between them. The DNA for the CDR3 is TGTGCCAGCAGCTTGAGCCAGGGTCTCTATGGCTACACCTTC. It encodes CASSLSQGLYGYTF.

The CDR3 coding sequence is TGTGCCAGCAGTGGGATAAAGGGGGCGAACACTGAAGCTTTCTTT. Translated: CASSGIKGANTEAFF. The chain joins TRBV27 to TRBJ1-1, with 7 bases that match TRBD1. V trimming: 5 bases; J trimming: 1 base; junction bases outside the gene matches: 7. The CDR3 has 15 amino acids. CDR1 is MNHEY and CDR2 is SMNVEV in the germline V gene (reference sequence).

This clone has just one count. The chain links TRBV5-1 to TRBJ1-1; TRBD1 agrees at 8 bases. V lost 4 bases and J lost 0; bases outside the gene matches: 2. This CDR3 is 14 amino acids long. Germline V lookup: CDR1 SGHRS, CDR2 YFSETQ. The CDR3: CASSLTGVNTEAFF. CDR3 sequence (DNA): TGCGCCAGCAGCCTGACAGGGGTGAACACTGAAGCTTTCTTT.

The gene calls are TRBV27 and TRBJ2-7, with a tentative D call TRBD1 (5 bases). The germline CDR1 and CDR2 sequences are MNHEY and SMNVEV (reference sequence). The germline V and J ends were trimmed by 1 base and 6 bases, with 19 bases remaining between them. CDR3 size: 16 residues. CDR3 protein: CASSLLGAGLNSEQYF. CDR3 nucleotides: TGTGCCAGCAGTTTATTGGGCGCAGGGCTGAATTCCGAGCAGTACTTC.

This clone has a single count. The J gene is TRBJ2-1, the V gene TRBV5-1; D possibly matches TRBD1 or TRBD2 (5 bases each). CDR3 length: 12 amino acids. Germline V gene data show CDR1 as SGHRS and CDR2 as YFSETQ. Trimming left V 8 bases short and J 3 bases short, with 9 bases between. The CDR3 sequence is CASSDSYNEQFF. CDR3 DNA: TGCGCCAGTAGCGACAGCTACAATGAGCAGTTCTTC.

This clone was seen once. This chain uses TRBV25-1 with TRBJ1-6; D call uncertain. Trimming removed 4 bases from V and 10 bases from J, with 5 bases in between. This CDR3 contains 11 residues. Germline V gene sequence: CDR1 MGHDK, CDR2 SYGVNS. The CDR3 nucleotides are TGTGCCAGCAGTGCGGGGTCACCCCTCCACTTT. Protein product: CASSAGSPLHF.

V is TRBV5-4 and J is TRBJ1-1; no firm D call. CDR1 and CDR2 from the germline V gene are SGHNT and YYREEE (reference sequence). V was cut by 4 bases and J by 1 base, with 11 bases left in between. This CDR3 spans 14 amino acids. CDR3 region: CASSPPGANTEAFF. In nucleotides, the CDR3 is TGTGCCAGCAGCCCCCCAGGCGCGAACACTGAAGCTTTCTTT.

V gene TRBV28 combines with J gene TRBJ1-6; D is perhaps TRBD1 (5 bases). The ends were cut back, 6 bases at V and 8 bases at J, with 14 bases in the middle. The CDR3 totals 14 residues. Germline V gene lookup returns CDR1 MDHEN and CDR2 SYDVKM. This chain's CDR3 is CASRSGTAHSPLHF. CDR3 coding DNA: TGTGCCAGCAGGTCCGGGACTGCCCATTCACCCCTCCACTTT.

This chain links TRBV11-2 with TRBJ2-2; D is perhaps TRBD1 or TRBD2 (5 bases each). V lost 4 bases, J lost 6 bases, and 12 bases lay in between. The CDR3 extends over 14 amino acids. Germline values: CDR1 SGHAT, CDR2 FQNNGV. The CDR3 region is CASSWDDRAGELFF. The CDR3 coding sequence is TGTGCCAGCAGCTGGGACGACAGAGCCGGGGAGCTGTTTTTT.

The chain has TRBV2 and TRBJ2-1, with TRBD2 matching over 8 bases. The CDR3 extends over 16 amino acids. After removal of 5 bases from V and 6 bases from J, the junction contained 12 bases not matched to a gene. CDR1 is SNHLY, CDR2 FYNNEI, per germline. This CDR3 is CASSPPGLGWINEQFF. The CDR3 DNA sequence: TGTGCCAGCAGTCCCCCGGGACTAGGGTGGATCAATGAGCAGTTCTTC.

The V gene is TRBV10-3, the J gene TRBJ1-2; maybe TRBD1 (5 bases). The CDR3 is 14 amino acids. Germline V gives CDR1 ENHRY, CDR2 SYGVKD. Trimming took off 2 bases at V and 7 bases at J, with 14 bases between the two ends. This chain's CDR3 is CAISEANRQFGYTF. The CDR3 DNA sequence: TGTGCCATCAGTGAGGCAAACAGGCAATTTGGCTACACCTTC.

The CDR3: CASSSPIGGRATDTQYF. In nucleotides, the CDR3 is TGTGCCAGCAGCTCCCCAATTGGCGGGAGGGCCACAGATACGCAGTATTTT. The V gene is TRBV9, the J gene TRBJ2-3; TRBD2 matches at 9 bases. The ends lost 4 bases at V and 2 bases at J; junction bases unmatched: 11. The CDR3 runs to 17 residues. Germline CDR1 SGDLS, CDR2 YYNGEE. The full variable domain, with the rest looked up from reference TRBV9 and TRBJ2-3, is DSGVTQTPKHLITATGQRVTLRCSPRSGDLSVYWYQQSLDQGLQFLIQYYNGEERAKGNILERFSAQQFPDLHSELNLSSLELGDSALYFCASSSPIGGRATDTQYFGPGTRLTVL.

The J gene is TRBJ2-7, the V gene TRBV28; no definite D call. Trimming took off 7 bases at V and 7 bases at J, with 17 bases between the two ends. The CDR3 contains 13 residues. Germline V gives CDR1 MDHEN, CDR2 SYDVKM. Here the CDR3 DNA reads TGTGCCAGCACTTACTCTGAACGGTGGGAGCAGTACTTC. This translates into CASTYSERWEQYF.

The V call is TRBV7-9, the J call TRBJ2-1; D gene ambiguous. Germline V lookup: CDR1 SEHNR, CDR2 FQNEAQ (reference sequence). The V and J ends lost 1 base and 10 bases respectively, with 11 bases between them. The CDR3 covers 13 residues. As DNA, the CDR3 is TGTGCCAGCAGCTTAGGGTCCAGCTGGGAGCAGTTCTTC. Translation: CASSLGSSWEQFF. The complete variable domain, with remaining parts taken from reference TRBV7-9 and TRBJ2-1, reads DTGVSQNPRHKITKRGQNVTFRCDPISEHNRLYWYRQTLGQGPEFLTYFQNEAQLEKSRLLSDRFSAERPKGSFSTLEIQRTEQGDSAMYLCASSLGSSWEQFFGPGTRLTVL.

This clone was observed once. The V and J genes are TRBV5-1 and TRBJ2-3; 10 bases are shared with TRBD1. Germline V gene data show CDR1 as SGHRS and CDR2 as YFSETQ. With 4 bases clipped from V and 4 bases from J, the junction kept 3 bases outside the gene matches. The CDR3 runs 14 residues. The CDR3 spells CASSAGQGPDTQYF. CDR3 sequence (DNA): TGCGCCAGCAGCGCGGGACAGGGGCCAGATACGCAGTATTTT.

The table lists this clone with a few counts. The chain carries TRBV4-1 and TRBJ1-1; D is perhaps TRBD1 (6 bases). V was clipped by 4 bases and J by 8 bases, with 17 bases between them. This CDR3 is 14 amino acids long. CDR1 and CDR2 from the germline V gene are MGHRA and YSYEKL. CDR3 amino acids: CASSPILRGAEAFF. CDR3 in DNA: TGCGCCAGCAGCCCAATCCTTCGGGGGGCAGAAGCTTTCTTT.

V is TRBV28 and J is TRBJ2-7; D gene unclear. Germline V gives CDR1 MDHEN, CDR2 SYDVKM. V lost 1 base and J 4 bases, leaving 8 bases between the germline ends. This CDR3 has 13 amino acids. The CDR3 spells CASSLLGRYEQYF. The CDR3, as DNA: TGTGCCAGCAGTTTATTGGGCCGATACGAGCAGTACTTC.

V usage is TRBV12-3 or TRBV12-4 and J usage is TRBJ2-7; TRBD1 might be the D (5 bases). The CDR3 is 12 amino acids. V was shortened by 3 bases and J by 6 bases, with 9 bases between the two germline ends. The chain's CDR3 is CASSLRRGEQYF. The CDR3 nucleotides read TGTGCCAGCAGTTTGCGAAGGGGCGAGCAGTACTTC.

This rearrangement joins TRBV30 to TRBJ1-2, with D maybe TRBD1 (6 bases). Germline CDR1 is GTSNPN and CDR2 is SVGIG (reference sequence). V lost 7 bases, J lost 9 bases, and 12 bases lay in between. The CDR3 runs to 10 residues. CDR3 in DNA: TGTGCCTCGGACAGTAGTAGCTACACCTTC. It codes for CASDSSSYTF. Based on the CDR3 plus reference TRBV30 and TRBJ1-2, the full variable domain is SQTIHQWPATLVQPVGSPLSLECTVEGTSNPNLYWYRQAAGRGLQLLFYSVGIGQISSEVPQNLSASRPQDRQFILSSKKLLLSDSGFYLCASDSSSYTFGSGTRLTVV.

V gene TRBV5-4 combines with J gene TRBJ1-5, with 11 positions matching TRBD1. The CDR3 contains 15 residues. V shed 4 bases and J 5 bases; nucleotides not matched to a gene: 5. The germline CDR1 and CDR2 sequences are SGHNT and YYREEE (reference sequence). The CDR3 spells CASSLDRGQDQPQHF. CDR3 DNA sequence: TGTGCCAGCAGCCTGGACAGGGGGCAAGATCAGCCCCAGCATTTT.

The V call is TRBV9, the J call TRBJ2-2, with 8 positions matching TRBD2. Germline CDR1 is SGDLS and CDR2 is YYNGEE. This CDR3 contains 17 residues. V lost 4 bases to trimming and J lost 5 bases; unmatched junction nucleotides: 13. Here the CDR3 reads CASSPQVGGARTGELFF. The CDR3 nucleotides are TGTGCCAGCAGCCCCCAAGTCGGGGGGGCCCGGACCGGGGAGCTGTTTTTT.

This chain connects TRBV19 to TRBJ1-5, with TRBD1 as a possible D gene (6 bases). The CDR3 is 15 residues long. The germline CDR1 and CDR2 sequences are LNHDA and SQIVND (reference sequence). V was trimmed by 7 bases and J by 2 bases, leaving 15 bases between them. Here the CDR3 reads CASKGGSGRNQPQHF. The DNA for the CDR3 is TGTGCCAGTAAAGGGGGTTCCGGGCGCAATCAGCCCCAGCATTTT.

The V call is TRBV6-5, the J call TRBJ1-5; D possibly corresponds to TRBD1 (5 bases). Looked up from germline, CDR1 is MNHEY and CDR2 is SVGAGI. The CDR3 length is 14 residues. The V gene lost 2 bases and the J gene lost 7 bases, with 12 bases spanning the gap. The CDR3 here is CASSYANGGQPQHF. In DNA, the CDR3 is TGTGCCAGCAGTTACGCCAATGGGGGACAGCCCCAGCATTTT.

J is TRBJ2-7 and V is TRBV4-3; D remains ambiguous. CDR3 length: 13 residues. The V end was cut by 1 base, the J end by 3 bases, with 7 bases between. Per the germline V gene, CDR1 is LGHNA and CDR2 is YSLEER. CDR3 sequence: CASSQGKGYEQYF. The CDR3, as DNA: TGCGCCAGCAGCCAAGGAAAGGGCTACGAGCAGTACTTC.

This chain links TRBV5-4 with TRBJ2-7, with 9 positions matching TRBD1. With 7 bases clipped from V and 2 bases from J, the junction kept 1 base outside the gene matches. Germline V gene data show CDR1 as SGHNT and CDR2 as YYREEE (reference sequence). This CDR3 has 12 residues. The CDR3 coding sequence is TGTGCCAGCGGGGACAGGGCCTACGAGCAGTACTTC. It specifies CASGDRAYEQYF.

The chain uses TRBV7-6 and TRBJ1-2; D call uncertain. Germline CDR1 SGHVS, CDR2 FNYEAQ. The CDR3 sequence is 15 residues long. Deletions cut 1 base from V and 0 bases from J, with 9 bases between. CDR3 protein: CASSLEAGSNYGYTF. The CDR3 coding sequence is TGTGCCAGCAGCTTAGAAGCAGGCTCTAACTATGGCTACACCTTC. The full variable domain, rest sourced from reference TRBV7-6 and TRBJ1-2, is GAGVSQSPRYKVTKRGQDVALRCDPISGHVSLYWYRQALGQGPEFLTYFNYEAQQDKSGLPNDRFSAERPEGSISTLTIQRTEQRDSAMYRCASSLEAGSNYGYTFGSGTRLTVV.

The rearrangement links TRBV19 to TRBJ1-4; 8 bases map to TRBD1. The J segment lost 5 bases and the V segment lost 5 bases, leaving 10 bases of the junction unmatched. This CDR3 contains 16 residues. Per the germline V gene, CDR1 is LNHDA and CDR2 is SQIVND (reference sequence). The CDR3 reads CASSLAGGTLNEKLFF. The CDR3 DNA reads TGTGCCAGTAGTCTGGCAGGGGGCACCCTGAATGAAAAACTGTTTTTT.

This chain's CDR3 is CASSRERQIEAFF. DNA for the CDR3: TGTGCCAGCAGTCGAGAACGACAGATTGAAGCTTTCTTT. The chain recombines TRBV2 with TRBJ1-1, with a tentative D call TRBD1 (5 bases). This CDR3 has 13 amino acids. Per germline, CDR1 SNHLY and CDR2 FYNNEI. V was clipped by 5 bases and J by 7 bases, with 14 bases between them.

The chain carries TRBV30 and TRBJ2-1, with D tentatively TRBD1 or TRBD2 (5 bases each). The V and J ends lost 0 bases and 4 bases respectively, with 19 bases between them. Looked up from germline, CDR1 is GTSNPN and CDR2 is SVGIG (reference sequence). This CDR3 is built from 17 residues. The CDR3 spells CAWSVPEERGIYNEQFF. DNA of the CDR3: TGTGCCTGGAGTGTACCGGAGGAACGGGGCATTTACAATGAGCAGTTCTTC.